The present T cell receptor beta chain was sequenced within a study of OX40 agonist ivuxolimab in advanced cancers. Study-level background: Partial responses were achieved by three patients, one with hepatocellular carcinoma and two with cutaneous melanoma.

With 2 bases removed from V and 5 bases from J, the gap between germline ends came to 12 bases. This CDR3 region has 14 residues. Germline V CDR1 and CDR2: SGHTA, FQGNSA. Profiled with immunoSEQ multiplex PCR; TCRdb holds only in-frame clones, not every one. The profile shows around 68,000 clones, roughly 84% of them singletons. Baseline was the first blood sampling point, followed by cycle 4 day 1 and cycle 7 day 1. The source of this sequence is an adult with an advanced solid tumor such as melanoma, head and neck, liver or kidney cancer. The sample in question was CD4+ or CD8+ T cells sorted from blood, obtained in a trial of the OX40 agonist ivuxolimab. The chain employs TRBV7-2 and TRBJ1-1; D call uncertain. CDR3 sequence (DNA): TGTGCCAGCAGCTTAATAAGGACTGGGACTGAAGCTTTCTTT. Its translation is CASSLIRTGTEAFF.